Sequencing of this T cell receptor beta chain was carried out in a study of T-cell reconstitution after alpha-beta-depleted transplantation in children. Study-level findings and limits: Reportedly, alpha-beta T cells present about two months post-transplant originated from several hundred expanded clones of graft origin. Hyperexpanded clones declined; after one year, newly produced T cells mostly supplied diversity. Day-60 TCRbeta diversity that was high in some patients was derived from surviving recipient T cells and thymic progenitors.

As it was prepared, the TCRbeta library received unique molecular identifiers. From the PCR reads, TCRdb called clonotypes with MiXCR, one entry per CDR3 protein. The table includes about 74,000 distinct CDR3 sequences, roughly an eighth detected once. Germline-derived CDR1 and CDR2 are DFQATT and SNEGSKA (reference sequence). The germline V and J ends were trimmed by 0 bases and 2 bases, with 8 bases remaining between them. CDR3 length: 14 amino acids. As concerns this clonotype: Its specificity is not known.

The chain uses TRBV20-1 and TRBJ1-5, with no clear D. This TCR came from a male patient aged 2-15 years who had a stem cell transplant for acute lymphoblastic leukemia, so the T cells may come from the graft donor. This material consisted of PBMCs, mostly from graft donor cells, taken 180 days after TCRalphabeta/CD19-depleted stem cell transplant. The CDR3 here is CSARDRRGNQPQHF. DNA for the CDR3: TGCAGTGCTAGAGATCGAAGGGGCAATCAGCCCCAGCATTTT.